This section outlines one T cell receptor beta chain sequence together with its context. The data originate from a study of blood T cell repertoires in COVID-19. Study information: The United States, Italy and Spain supplied acute and convalescent COVID-19 samples. Sources were T cells, B-cell-depleted T cells, or PBMCs; the material itself was cDNA or gDNA.

CDR1 is LNHDA, CDR2 SQIVND, per germline (reference sequence). This CDR3 has 17 amino acids. Between the trimmed V and J ends, which lost 3 bases and 2 bases, there was a span of 19 bases. Original processing methods: Reference gene primer amplification in the assay estimated nucleated cell counts. Only in-frame clones appear in the TCRdb table, and some are missing; sequencing was by immunoSEQ multiplex PCR. The V and J calls and clone size were taken over from that table, and D and trimming were inferred from the DNA. The table shows some 210,000 clones, with about 89% occurring only once. The receptor was derived from a woman aged 40 to 50 with acute or convalescent COVID-19. The V call is TRBV19, the J call TRBJ1-2; TRBD1 might be the D (5 bases). The sample taken for sequencing was peripheral blood. The chain's CDR3 is CASSISGRVRENYGYTF. CDR3 nucleotide sequence: TGTGCCAGTAGTATCAGTGGGAGGGTCAGGGAGAACTATGGCTACACCTTC.